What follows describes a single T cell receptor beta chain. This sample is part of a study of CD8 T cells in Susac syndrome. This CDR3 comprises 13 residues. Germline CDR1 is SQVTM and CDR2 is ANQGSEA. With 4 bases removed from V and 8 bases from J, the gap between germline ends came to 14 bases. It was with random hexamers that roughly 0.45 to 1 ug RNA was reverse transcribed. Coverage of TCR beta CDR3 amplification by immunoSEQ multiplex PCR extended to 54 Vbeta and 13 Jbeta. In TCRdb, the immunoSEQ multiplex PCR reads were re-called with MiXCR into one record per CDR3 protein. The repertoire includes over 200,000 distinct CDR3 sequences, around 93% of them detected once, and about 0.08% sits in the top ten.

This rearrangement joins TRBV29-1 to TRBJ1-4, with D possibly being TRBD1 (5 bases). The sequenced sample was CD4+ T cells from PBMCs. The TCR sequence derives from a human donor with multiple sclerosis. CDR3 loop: CSVGDQRGEKLFF. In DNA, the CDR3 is TGCAGCGTTGGGGACCAACGAGGGGAAAAACTGTTTTTT.